One and the same sample provided the 22 T cell receptor beta chains below, sequenced in a study of T cells in Graves' hyperthyroidism and ophthalmopathy. RNA transcripts provided the source from which TCR beta CDR3 regions were amplified. TCR CDR3 underwent first-round RT-PCR with the HTBI primer set. MiXCR, applied by TCRdb to the multiplex PCR reads, yields one record per CDR3 protein. Of 550,000 to 800,000 distinct CDR3 sequences detected, around 15% appear once; the ten largest clones hold under 8.5%. The sample consisted of blood. The receptors stem from a man between 18 and 35 years old with Graves' hyperthyroidism.

The rearrangement links TRBV6-1 to TRBJ2-5, with 8 nucleotides matching TRBD1. The V segment lost 5 bases and the J segment 4 bases; nucleotides outside the gene matches: 9. Germline V gene lookup returns CDR1 MNHNS and CDR2 SASEGT. This CDR3 region has 15 residues. The CDR3 DNA reads as TGTGCCAGCAGTCCCAGGGGGCAGAGAGGAGAGACCCAGTACTTC. Translation gives CASSPRGQRGETQYF.

A word on this clonotype: This may be a read error: a much more frequent sequence differs by one nucleotide. Without the conserved terminal phenylalanine or tryptophan, this CDR3 likely stems from a read error. The CDR3 reads CASSHLGQGIYNEQFL. The CDR3 DNA is TGTGCCAGCAGCCACTTAGGTCAGGGGATATACAATGAGCAGTTCCTC. The rearrangement uses TRBV3-1 and TRBJ2-1; the D gene is possibly TRBD1 (6 bases). V dropped 3 bases and J dropped 4 bases, with 16 bases sitting between them. The CDR3 sequence is 16 residues long. Germline-derived CDR1 and CDR2 are LGHDT and YNNKEL (reference sequence).

This clonotype has a single count. CDR3: CASSSPQGAGYTF. Here the CDR3 DNA reads TGTGCCAGCAGCTCCCCCCAGGGGGCAGGCTACACCTTC. The chain joins TRBV11-2 to TRBJ1-2; 8 bases are shared with TRBD1. CDR1 is SGHAT, CDR2 FQNNGV, per germline. The V and J ends lost 4 bases and 8 bases, in that order; junction bases with no gene match: 6. The CDR3 covers 13 residues.

This clonotype was observed at least ten times. The rearrangement links TRBV6-1 to TRBJ2-5; the match to TRBD2 covers 11 bases. The CDR3 loop spans 14 amino acids. Germline values: CDR1 MNHNS, CDR2 SASEGT. V gave up 6 bases and J gave up 5 bases; unmatched junction bases: 5. As DNA, the CDR3 is TGTGCCAGCAGACTAGCGGGAGTTGGTGAGACCCAGTACTTC. Protein: CASRLAGVGETQYF.

This clonotype appeared a few times. V gene TRBV7-8 combines with J gene TRBJ2-7; tentative D call: TRBD2 (6 bases). The germline gives CDR1 SGHVS, CDR2 FQNEAQ. The CDR3 sequence is 15 residues long. V lost 5 bases and J 2 bases, leaving 16 bases between the germline ends. The CDR3 sequence: CASSPGVAVTYEQYF. DNA of the CDR3: TGTGCCAGCAGCCCCGGGGTAGCGGTTACCTACGAGCAGTACTTC.

This clonotype was seen ten or more times. The CDR3 loop is CASSPPELAGEQYF. CDR3 sequence (DNA): TGTGCCAGCAGCCCCCCGGAACTAGCGGGCGAGCAGTACTTC. This rearrangement joins TRBV7-8 to TRBJ2-7, with 9 bases matching TRBD2. Trimming cost V 5 bases and J 6 bases; bases outside gene matches: 8. Germline CDR1 SGHVS, CDR2 FQNEAQ. This CDR3 has 14 residues.

This clonotype was found many times. The chain joins TRBV18 to TRBJ2-3; D might be TRBD1 (6 bases). Trimming cost V 2 bases and J 6 bases, with 15 bases left between them. In germline, CDR1 is KGHSH, CDR2 LQKENI. This CDR3 spans 15 amino acids. In nucleotides, the CDR3 is TGTGCCAGCTCACCAGTTATCAGGGGATCGGATACGCAGTATTTT. Translated, it gives CASSPVIRGSDTQYF.

This clonotype was recorded once. The rearrangement uses TRBV27 and TRBJ2-3; tentatively, D is TRBD1 or TRBD2 (5 bases each). There are 12 residues in the CDR3. The germline V gene has CDR1 MNHEY and CDR2 SMNVEV (reference sequence). Trimming left V 4 bases short and J 5 bases short, with 7 bases between. This CDR3 is CASSWDQDTQYF. The CDR3 DNA follows: TGTGCCAGCAGTTGGGACCAAGATACGCAGTATTTT.

This clonotype was detected many times. The V call is TRBV5-1, the J call TRBJ2-7; TRBD1 aligns across 7 bases. Trimming took 4 bases from V and 3 from J; bases not matched to a gene: 4. The CDR3 has 13 amino acids. CDR1 is SGHRS, CDR2 YFSETQ, per germline. The CDR3 loop is CASSEGQYYEQYF. CDR3 DNA: TGCGCCAGCAGCGAGGGACAGTACTACGAGCAGTACTTC. Drawing the rest from reference TRBV5-1 and TRBJ2-7, the complete variable domain is KAGVTQTPRYLIKTRGQQVTLSCSPISGHRSVSWYQQTPGQGLQFLFEYFSETQRNKGNFPGRFSGRQFSNSRSEMNVSTLELGDSALYLCASSEGQYYEQYFGPGTRLTVT.

This clonotype turned up a few times. V and J are TRBV19 and TRBJ2-1; D possibly corresponds to TRBD2 (5 bases). Germline loops: CDR1 LNHDA, CDR2 SQIVND (reference sequence). This CDR3 has 12 amino acids. Trimming pared 4 bases from V and 14 bases from J, leaving 15 bases between. The CDR3 sequence: CASSKGEIPEFF. The CDR3 DNA reads as TGTGCCAGTAGTAAGGGAGAGATCCCTGAGTTCTTC.

The chain links TRBV27 to TRBJ1-6; 11 bases agree with TRBD1. The V gene end was trimmed by 5 bases and the J gene end by 6 bases; junction bases not matched to a gene: 6. This CDR3 is built from 16 residues. From germline, CDR1 is MNHEY and CDR2 SMNVEV (reference sequence). As DNA, the CDR3 is TGTGCCAGCAGTCCGAGGACAGGGGGCGTTAATTCACCCCTCCACTTT. Encoded protein: CASSPRTGGVNSPLHF.

This clonotype was seen many times. The chain is built from TRBV10-2 and TRBJ2-5; possibly TRBD1 for D (6 bases). CDR3 length equals 13 residues. Germline values: CDR1 WSHSY, CDR2 SAAADI. The V and J ends lost 2 bases and 2 bases respectively, with 6 bases between them. The CDR3: CASSEGQQETQYF. DNA of the CDR3: TGCGCCAGCAGTGAGGGACAGCAAGAGACCCAGTACTTC.

This clonotype was counted many times. Written as DNA, the CDR3 is TGTGCCAGCAGTGAGAGCAAAGGGGGGACTGAAGCTTTCTTT. It encodes CASSESKGGTEAFF. The V call is TRBV2, the J call TRBJ1-1; TRBD1 is a possible D gene (6 bases). The CDR3 totals 14 residues. Germline CDR1 reads SNHLY; CDR2 reads FYNNEI. V lost 3 bases to trimming and J lost 5 bases, with 13 bases between them.

This clonotype was recorded at least ten times. The chain recombines TRBV2 with TRBJ1-2; maybe TRBD1 (5 bases). The CDR3 length is 13 residues. With 10 bases removed from V and 7 bases from J, the gap between germline ends came to 19 bases. CDR1 SNHLY and CDR2 FYNNEI come from the germline V gene. The CDR3 region is CATLGGSLGGYTF. CDR3 nucleotide sequence: TGTGCCACCCTCGGGGGGTCTTTAGGTGGCTACACCTTC.

This clonotype was counted between two and nine times. The genes are TRBV2 and TRBJ2-4; no clear D. The CDR3 consists of 15 residues. V lost 6 bases to trimming and J lost 0 bases, with 12 bases between them. CDR1 SNHLY and CDR2 FYNNEI come from the germline V gene. The CDR3 sequence is CASSAQQLAKNIQYF. The CDR3 DNA follows: TGTGCCAGCAGCGCGCAGCAGCTAGCCAAAAACATTCAGTACTTC.

This chain uses TRBV4-1 with TRBJ1-5; TRBD1 aligns across 7 bases. The CDR3 sequence is 15 residues long. Germline CDR1 is MGHRA and CDR2 is YSYEKL. The J segment lost 6 bases and the V segment lost 3 bases, leaving 8 bases of the junction unmatched. The CDR3 loop reads CASSQFTGDGQPQHF. The CDR3 DNA reads as TGCGCCAGCAGCCAGTTCACAGGGGACGGTCAGCCCCAGCATTTT.

This sequence joins TRBV28 and TRBJ1-3, with 7 nucleotides matching TRBD1. CDR3 size: 16 residues. Germline V gene data show CDR1 as MDHEN and CDR2 as SYDVKM. V lost 8 bases to trimming and J lost 1 base; unmatched junction nucleotides: 11. CDR3 residues: CASGSIDRESGNTIYF. The CDR3 coding sequence is TGTGCCAGCGGCTCAATAGACAGGGAATCTGGAAACACCATATATTTT. The full variable domain, completed using reference TRBV28 and TRBJ1-3, is DVKVTQSSRYLVKRTGEKVFLECVQDMDHENMFWYRQDPGLGLRLIYFSYDVKMKEKGDIPEGYSVSREKKERFSLILESASTNQTSMYLCASGSIDRESGNTIYFGEGSWLTVV.

This clonotype was seen ten or more times. The chain combines TRBV11-2 with TRBJ2-3; maybe TRBD1 (6 bases). From germline, CDR1 is SGHAT and CDR2 FQNNGV. Deletions cut 1 base from V and 3 bases from J, with 14 bases between. The CDR3 is 16 residues long. CDR3 sequence (DNA): TGTGCCAGCAGCTTAGCTGGGACACCGATGACAGATACGCAGTATTTT. Residues: CASSLAGTPMTDTQYF.

This clonotype was counted many times. The chain is built from TRBV6-1 and TRBJ1-2, with no clear D. The CDR3 runs to 15 residues. Germline V gene data show CDR1 as MNHNS and CDR2 as SASEGT. V lost 5 bases to trimming and J lost 11 bases, with 24 bases between them. The CDR3, as DNA: TGTGCCAGCAGTCAAGGTTCGGGCGCGACCAACGTATACACCTTC. Protein product: CASSQGSGATNVYTF.

In its sample, this clonotype was seen a few times. The chain recombines TRBV19 with TRBJ2-7; TRBD1 aligns across 8 bases. Trimming took 3 bases from V and 2 from J; bases not matched to a gene: 6. Germline V CDR1 and CDR2: LNHDA, SQIVND (reference sequence). This CDR3 comprises 15 residues. CDR3 nucleotide sequence: TGTGCCAGTAGTATGGCGGCAGGGGGCACCTACGAGCAGTACTTC. It yields the protein CASSMAAGGTYEQYF.

In DNA, the CDR3 is TGCGCCAGCAGTGATGTCAGGGGAGTAACAGATACGCAGTATTTT. Its protein is CASSDVRGVTDTQYF. The V gene is TRBV10-2, the J gene TRBJ2-3, with D possibly matching TRBD1 (6 bases). The germline gives CDR1 WSHSY, CDR2 SAAADI. The CDR3 runs 15 residues. The germline V and J ends were trimmed by 3 bases and 3 bases, with 13 bases remaining between them.

This sequence joins TRBV5-6 and TRBJ2-7; a weak D match, TRBD1 (5 bases). CDR1 SGHDT and CDR2 YYEEEE come from the germline V gene. V lost 0 bases and J 5 bases, leaving 15 bases between the germline ends. The CDR3 runs to 15 residues. The CDR3 DNA reads TGTGCCAGCAGCTTGGTTCCAGGGCCGGTGAACGAGCAGTACTTC. It translates to CASSLVPGPVNEQYF.